A selection of T cell receptor beta chains follows, all from one sample in a study of T cell responses to AZD1222 COVID-19 vaccine. TCRdb keeps only in-frame clones here, not all; method: immunoSEQ multiplex PCR. The sample has 150,000 to 200,000 clones; roughly 93% are singletons. Source: peripheral blood, taken on day 0 of AZD1222 vaccination. These receptors were collected from an adult in good health. Each CDR3 is given with its conserved first and last residue. A D gene is named only where the DNA matches it firmly. Size tells how often a clone was seen (once, few, many) or the class of an expanded clone, and some rows leave it out.

-	TRBV10-3	-	13	TRBJ1-6	CATRQGNNSPLHF	TGTGCCACCCGTCAGGGAAATAATTCACCCCTCCACTTT
-	TRBV12-3/TRBV12-4	-	12	TRBJ2-5	CASSFVTETQYF	TGTGCCAGCAGTTTTGTGACAGAGACCCAGTACTTC
TRBD1	TRBV9	-	18	TRBJ1-2	CASSGASPGQRLYYGYTF	TGTGCCAGCAGCGGAGCAAGCCCGGGACAGCGATTGTACTATGGCTACACCTTC
-	TRBV6-5	-	15	TRBJ2-5	CASRTTGTLQETQYF	TGTGCCAGCAGAACCACCGGGACTCTACAAGAGACCCAGTACTTC
-	TRBV7-6	-	13	TRBJ1-4	CASSLGGKEKLFF	TGTGCCAGCAGCTTGGGGGGGAAGGAAAAACTGTTTTTT
-	TRBV2	-	14	TRBJ2-7	CASSSGTGAYEQYF	TGTGCCAGCAGCTCAGGCACCGGGGCTTACGAGCAGTACTTC
-	TRBV6-6	-	14	TRBJ2-1	CASGGLALNNEQFF	TGTGCCAGCGGAGGGCTAGCATTGAACAATGAGCAGTTCTTC
TRBD1	TRBV9	-	14	TRBJ1-4	CASSDGQGNEKLFF	TGTGCCAGCAGCGATGGACAGGGGAATGAAAAACTGTTTTTT
-	TRBV2	once	17	TRBJ2-6	CATRREQGSSGANVLTF	TGTGCCACCCGAAGGGAACAGGGCAGCTCTGGGGCCAACGTCCTGACTTTC
-	TRBV11-2	-	15	TRBJ1-6	CASSLMDGYNSPLHF	TGTGCCAGCAGCTTAATGGACGGTTATAATTCACCCCTCCACTTT
-	TRBV29-1	-	15	TRBJ1-5	CSVSFGGGWDQPQHF	TGCAGCGTTTCTTTCGGGGGGGGATGGGATCAGCCCCAGCATTTT
TRBD2	TRBV6-5	-	15	TRBJ2-1	CASSWGGVAYNEQFF	TGTGCCAGCAGTTGGGGGGGGGTTGCCTACAATGAGCAGTTCTTC